The entry below gives a single T cell receptor (beta chain) sequence along with its context. The antigen remains unidentified. Sequence at one end of the junction differs from germline and may be a read error. The data were taken from a study of T cell repertoires in cytomegalovirus infection. Background on the study: CMV infection plus the matching HLA type was flagged by public TCR beta signatures.

This CDR3 is 16 amino acids long. CDR1 and CDR2 from the germline V gene are SGHTA and FQGTGA. Using its own MiXCR run on the reads, TCRdb lists one record per CDR3 protein. The sample consists of 150,000 to 200,000 distinct CDR3 sequences, around 15% of them appearing once. Study outcomes and limitations: In two of eight donors, the top clonotype was HLA-C-restricted CMV-specific. Cumulative public TCR beta family frequency identified carriers of CMV plus the relevant HLA.

Material: PBMCs. The source is a human donor in good health (CMV status not recorded). Some clones in this sample may be carry-over from other donors' samples. J is TRBJ2-1 and V is TRBV7-3; D perhaps matches TRBD2 (5 bases). CDR3 nucleotides: TGTGACAGCAGCTTAAGAGGCGGGTTCTCCTACCATGAGCAGTTCTTC. It codes for CDSSLRGGFSYHEQFF.